The T cell receptor (beta chain) described here comes from a study of blood T cell repertoires in COVID-19. Study as a whole: COVID-19 samples from acute and convalescent phases originated in the United States, Italy and Spain. Nucleic acid was either cDNA or gDNA, and it came from T cells, B-cell-depleted T cells, or PBMCs.

As processed by the authors: Estimation of nucleated cell counts relied on the amplification of reference gene primers. Clones were sequenced by immunoSEQ multiplex PCR, and TCRdb holds only the in-frame ones, with some missing. The V and J calls and clone size are taken from that table; D and trimming were inferred from the DNA. This table has 27,000 or so clones, about 80% appearing once. V shed 7 bases, J shed 1 base, and the junction held 5 bases outside the gene matches. The CDR3 is 14 amino acids. Germline assignment: CDR1 SNHLY and CDR2 FYNNEI. The chain employs TRBV2 and TRBJ2-7, with TRBD1 matching over 9 bases. Sample: peripheral blood. The sequence derives from a man of 80 years or more with active or convalescent COVID-19. CDR3 DNA: TGTGCCAGCACTGCGACAGGGGGTTCCTACGAGCAGTACTTC. Residues: CASTATGGSYEQYF.